A single sample gave rise to the 3 T cell receptor beta chains below, sequenced in a study of cytomegalovirus exposure and HLA in healthy donors. With 60 Vbeta and 13 Jbeta primers, the PCR was carried out. Here immunoSEQ multiplex PCR was the method, and the copy in TCRdb shows in-frame clones only, minus some. The sample consists of just over 85,000 clones, about 70% of them appearing once. The sequencing sample was made of PBMCs. The receptors shown here come from a man aged 35-49 years in good health and CMV-seronegative.

This clone was seen a few times. V and J are TRBV30 and TRBJ1-5; D is uncertain. With 1 base removed from V and 7 bases from J, the gap between germline ends came to 11 bases. The CDR3 runs to 13 residues. The germline V gene encodes CDR1 GTSNPN and CDR2 SVGIG (reference sequence). The CDR3 DNA follows: TGTGCCTGGAGTGGGGGAGGTCGGCAGCCCCAGCATTTT. It specifies CAWSGGGRQPQHF.

The chain is built from TRBV25-1 and TRBJ2-1; 7 nucleotides line up with TRBD1. Germline assignment: CDR1 MGHDK and CDR2 SYGVNS. The CDR3 has 17 residues. After removal of 3 bases from V and 0 bases from J, the junction contained 8 bases not matched to a gene. The CDR3 bases are TGTGCCAGCAGTGATCCCCGGACAGGACGCTCCTACAATGAGCAGTTCTTC. Its protein product is CASSDPRTGRSYNEQFF.

V is TRBV9 and J is TRBJ2-5, with D tentatively TRBD1 (5 bases). The CDR3 loop spans 13 amino acids. Trimming removed 7 bases from V and 5 bases from J, with 15 bases in between. CDR1 is SGDLS, CDR2 YYNGEE, per germline. DNA for the CDR3: TGTGCCAGCGCGTATCAGGGTTGGGAGACCCAGTACTTC. Its translation: CASAYQGWETQYF.